The next 20 T cell receptor beta chains were all read from a single sample in a study of cytomegalovirus exposure and HLA in healthy donors. Here immunoSEQ multiplex PCR was the method, and the copy in TCRdb shows in-frame clones only, minus some. In the table there are 50,000 to 65,000 clones, 90% to 97% of which are singletons. Input material: PBMCs. Every receptor here comes from a woman younger than 35 in good health and CMV-seronegative.

J is TRBJ2-5 and V is TRBV5-6; 8 nucleotides align to TRBD2. The germline gives CDR1 SGHDT, CDR2 YYEEEE. The CDR3 extends over 15 amino acids. With 7 bases clipped from V and 1 base from J, the junction kept 9 bases outside the gene matches. The CDR3, as DNA: TGTGCCAGCGGGGGGACTAGTAGGCGCCAAGAGACCCAGTACTTC. Amino acid sequence: CASGGTSRRQETQYF.

This rearrangement joins TRBV7-9 to TRBJ2-7; tentatively, D is TRBD2 (6 bases). V was shortened by 5 bases and J by 0 bases, with 14 bases between the two germline ends. CDR3 size: 15 residues. Per germline, CDR1 SEHNR and CDR2 FQNEAQ (reference sequence). The CDR3 DNA follows: TGTGCCAGCAGCCCCCGACTAGGGAGCTCCTACGAGCAGTACTTC. Protein product: CASSPRLGSSYEQYF.

The chain employs TRBV6-5 and TRBJ2-3; TRBD1 is a possible D gene (6 bases). CDR1 is MNHEY, CDR2 SVGAGI, per germline. Between the trimmed V and J ends, which lost 0 bases and 0 bases, there was a span of 10 bases. The CDR3 contains 16 residues. CDR3 amino acids: CASSYSWGQSTDTQYF. DNA for the CDR3: TGTGCCAGCAGTTACTCGTGGGGACAAAGCACAGATACGCAGTATTTT.

The V gene is TRBV9, the J gene TRBJ2-1, with TRBD1 matching over 11 bases. This CDR3 has 18 residues. CDR1 SGDLS and CDR2 YYNGEE come from the germline V gene. After removal of 3 bases from V and 0 bases from J, the junction contained 8 bases not matched to a gene. As DNA, the CDR3 is TGTGCCAGCAGCGCAGGGGGGGGACAGGGGGGCTCCTACAATGAGCAGTTCTTC. Its translation: CASSAGGGQGGSYNEQFF. The variable domain in full, completed from reference TRBV9 and TRBJ2-1, reads DSGVTQTPKHLITATGQRVTLRCSPRSGDLSVYWYQQSLDQGLQFLIQYYNGEERAKGNILERFSAQQFPDLHSELNLSSLELGDSALYFCASSAGGGQGGSYNEQFFGPGTRLTVL.

V usage is TRBV4-3 and J usage is TRBJ2-7; TRBD1 matches at 7 bases. CDR1 and CDR2 (germline): LGHNA, YSLEER. The CDR3 extends over 16 amino acids. With V trimmed by 1 base and J by 3 bases, 9 bases remained unmatched. The CDR3 spells CASSQVWAGGDYEQYF. The CDR3, as DNA: TGCGCCAGCAGCCAAGTGTGGGCAGGGGGAGACTACGAGCAGTACTTC.

This chain connects TRBV19 to TRBJ1-2; TRBD1 matches 7 bases. The germline V gene encodes CDR1 LNHDA and CDR2 SQIVND (reference sequence). Trimming removed 3 bases from V and 8 bases from J; junction bases left unmatched: 9. The CDR3 runs 14 residues. CDR3 coding DNA: TGTGCCAGTAGTATTTCCCGACAGGGCTGGGGCTACACCTTC. It translates to CASSISRQGWGYTF.

The genes are TRBV4-1 and TRBJ2-1, with 10 bases that match TRBD1. With 0 bases clipped from V and 2 bases from J, the junction kept 16 bases outside the gene matches. The CDR3 extends over 21 amino acids. The V gene's germline CDR1 is MGHRA and CDR2 YSYEKL. The DNA for the CDR3 is TGCGCCAGCAGCCAAGAGAGAGACAGGGGGCTCGTGATAGCGGCCTACAATGAGCAGTTCTTC. Protein product: CASSQERDRGLVIAAYNEQFF.

This chain links TRBV19 with TRBJ1-5; maybe TRBD1 (5 bases). This CDR3 comprises 15 residues. Germline lookup yields CDR1 LNHDA and CDR2 SQIVND (reference sequence). V lost 3 bases to trimming and J lost 4 bases, with 13 bases between them. As DNA, the CDR3 is TGTGCCAGTAGTATCTCCAGGGTTAGTAATCAGCCCCAGCATTTT. Its protein is CASSISRVSNQPQHF.

V is TRBV19 and J is TRBJ1-4; D is unclear. V lost 7 bases and J lost 5, with 14 bases in between. CDR3 length equals 14 residues. Germline V gene lookup returns CDR1 LNHDA and CDR2 SQIVND (reference sequence). CDR3 loop: CASTPGRSNEKLFF. CDR3 DNA: TGTGCCAGTACCCCGGGGAGGTCCAATGAAAAACTGTTTTTT.

This chain uses TRBV7-8 with TRBJ2-4; weak D call: TRBD2 (6 bases). The CDR3 is made up of 12 amino acids. Germline CDR1 is SGHVS and CDR2 is FQNEAQ. V dropped 4 bases and J dropped 7 bases, with 8 bases sitting between them. CDR3 amino acids: CASSSRGNIQYF. The CDR3 nucleotides read TGTGCCAGCAGCTCCCGGGGGAACATTCAGTACTTC.

The V and J genes are TRBV19 and TRBJ2-4; tentatively, D is TRBD2 (6 bases). The CDR3 spans 16 residues. V was cut by 10 bases and J by 0 bases, with 19 bases left in between. Germline V CDR1 and CDR2: LNHDA, SQIVND (reference sequence). The CDR3 DNA follows: TGTGCCACTAAGCCTGGGGGGTACCTAGCCAAAAACATTCAGTACTTC. Its protein is CATKPGGYLAKNIQYF.

This clone was observed a single time. The V call is TRBV6-6, the J call TRBJ1-6; 7 nucleotides align to TRBD1. The CDR3 spans 15 residues. V shed 6 bases and J 9 bases; nucleotides not matched to a gene: 11. Germline V lookup: CDR1 MNHNY, CDR2 SVGAGI (reference sequence). Here the CDR3 DNA reads TGTGCCAGCAGACCGGGACAGAGGTTGTCTTCACCCCTCCACTTT. Amino acid sequence: CASRPGQRLSSPLHF.

The rearrangement joins TRBV11-2 to TRBJ2-3, with 8 bases identical to TRBD2. The CDR3 spans 18 residues. V lost 2 bases and J lost 0; bases outside the gene matches: 10. Per germline, CDR1 SGHAT and CDR2 FQNNGV. For the CDR3, the DNA is TGTGCCAGCAGCTTATGGAGGCGGGGGGCCTCTAGCACAGATACGCAGTATTTT. This translates into CASSLWRRGASSTDTQYF.

J is TRBJ1-2 and V is TRBV19; TRBD1 matches 8 bases. Per germline, CDR1 LNHDA and CDR2 SQIVND (reference sequence). The CDR3 contains 14 residues. J lost 3 bases, V lost 7 bases, and 7 bases had no gene match. CDR3 in amino acids: CASTLDRADYGYTF. CDR3 coding DNA: TGTGCCAGTACCTTGGACAGGGCTGACTATGGCTACACCTTC.

The chain combines TRBV5-4 with TRBJ2-7; 10 bases agree with TRBD1. CDR1 is SGHNT and CDR2 is YYREEE in the germline V gene (reference sequence). This CDR3 has 16 residues. The junction had 13 bases not matched to a gene; V was cut back by 4 bases and J by 6 bases. In nucleotides, the CDR3 is TGTGCCAGCAGCACCAGACAGGGGGCCCCCTCGGGCGAGCAGTACTTC. Protein sequence: CASSTRQGAPSGEQYF. Together with reference TRBV5-4 and TRBJ2-7, the CDR3 gives the full variable domain: ETGVTQSPTHLIKTRGQQVTLRCSSQSGHNTVSWYQQALGQGPQFIFQYYREEENGRGNFPPRFSGLQFPNYSSELNVNALELDDSALYLCASSTRQGAPSGEQYFGPGTRLTVT.

The rearrangement uses TRBV18 and TRBJ2-7, with D perhaps matching TRBD2 (5 bases). This CDR3 contains 16 residues. Germline CDR1 is KGHSH and CDR2 is LQKENI. The V and J ends lost 2 bases and 1 base respectively, with 15 bases between them. The chain's CDR3 is CASSPVSGSLSYEQYF. DNA of the CDR3: TGTGCCAGCTCACCAGTTTCGGGAAGCTTATCCTACGAGCAGTACTTC.

The gene calls are TRBV2 and TRBJ2-7, with 9 bases aligning to TRBD2. CDR3 size: 15 residues. CDR1 is SNHLY and CDR2 is FYNNEI in the germline V gene. With 11 bases clipped from V and 0 bases from J, the junction kept 11 bases outside the gene matches. The CDR3 spells CASLPAGGPSYEQYF. In nucleotides, the CDR3 is TGTGCCTCGCTCCCGGCGGGAGGGCCCTCCTACGAGCAGTACTTC.

The rearrangement links TRBV15 to TRBJ2-5, with D maybe TRBD2 (6 bases). CDR1 and CDR2 (germline): LNHNV, YYDKDF (reference sequence). The CDR3 contains 15 residues. The ends were cut back, 0 bases at V and 7 bases at J, with 15 bases in the middle. The CDR3 coding sequence is TGTGCCACCAGCAGAGAGGGGACTGCCATAGGGACCCAGTACTTC. It translates to CATSREGTAIGTQYF.

This clone was detected once. The chain joins TRBV10-3 to TRBJ2-3; 8 bases agree with TRBD1. The CDR3 runs to 13 residues. V dropped 10 bases and J dropped 6; count of bases not matched to a gene: 9. In germline, CDR1 is ENHRY, CDR2 SYGVKD. CDR3 sequence: CATMTGAGDTQYF. In nucleotides, the CDR3 is TGTGCCACCATGACAGGGGCGGGGGATACGCAGTATTTT.

The genes are TRBV6-5 and TRBJ2-5, with D unresolved. In germline, CDR1 is MNHEY, CDR2 SVGAGI. The CDR3 runs 14 residues. V lost 1 base and J lost 5, with 11 bases in between. The CDR3 DNA follows: TGTGCCAGCAGTTACTGGCTCGCGGCGGAGACCCAGTACTTC. It encodes CASSYWLAAETQYF.